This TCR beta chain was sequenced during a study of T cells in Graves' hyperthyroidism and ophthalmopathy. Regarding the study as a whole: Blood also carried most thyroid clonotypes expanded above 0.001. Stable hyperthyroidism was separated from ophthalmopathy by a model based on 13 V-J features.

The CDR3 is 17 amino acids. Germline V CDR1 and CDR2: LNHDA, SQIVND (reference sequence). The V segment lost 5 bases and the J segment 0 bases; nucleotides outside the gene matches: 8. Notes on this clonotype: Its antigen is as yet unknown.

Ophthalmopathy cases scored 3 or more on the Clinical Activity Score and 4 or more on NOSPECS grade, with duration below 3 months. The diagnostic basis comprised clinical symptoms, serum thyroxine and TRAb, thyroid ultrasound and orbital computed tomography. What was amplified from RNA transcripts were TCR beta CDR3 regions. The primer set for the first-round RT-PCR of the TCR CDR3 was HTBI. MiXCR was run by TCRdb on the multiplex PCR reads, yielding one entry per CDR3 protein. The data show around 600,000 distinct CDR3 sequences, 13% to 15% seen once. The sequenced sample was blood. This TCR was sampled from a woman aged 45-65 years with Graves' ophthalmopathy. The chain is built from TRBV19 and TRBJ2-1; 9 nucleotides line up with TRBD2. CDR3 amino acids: CASSPTSGSLSYNEQFF. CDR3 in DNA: TGTGCCAGTAGTCCGACTAGCGGAAGTCTCTCCTACAATGAGCAGTTCTTC.